These 15 T cell receptor beta chains share one sample of origin, sequenced in a study of T cell repertoires in cytomegalovirus infection. TCRdb ran MiXCR on the reads and lists one entry per CDR3 protein. The table includes approximately 990,000 distinct CDR3 sequences, approximately 33% detected once. What these receptors recognize is not known. The specimen was cultured CD8+ T cells from PBMCs, collected from culture after CMV antigen stimulation. These receptors all come from a human donor in good health (CMV status not recorded). Some clones in this sample may be carry-over from other donors' samples.

V usage is TRBV27 and J usage is TRBJ2-2, with unresolved D. Germline V gene sequence: CDR1 MNHEY, CDR2 SMNVEV (reference sequence). V was trimmed by 3 bases and J by 4 bases, leaving 12 bases between them. CDR3 length: 15 residues. CDR3 in DNA: TGTGCCAGCAGTTTTACAGTCGGAGTCACCGGGGAGCTGTTTTTT. Encoded protein: CASSFTVGVTGELFF.

The rearrangement uses TRBV6-1 and TRBJ1-5; D may be TRBD1 (5 bases). The CDR3 has 16 residues. Germline V lookup: CDR1 MNHNS, CDR2 SASEGT. Trimming took off 2 bases at V and 5 bases at J, with 16 bases between the two ends. CDR3 sequence (DNA): TGTGCCAGCAGTGAACTAAGGCTCAGGGTAGATCAGCCCCAGCATTTT. It translates to CASSELRLRVDQPQHF.

This clonotype was seen only a few times. V and J are TRBV6-5 and TRBJ1-1, with 9 nucleotides matching TRBD1. CDR1 is MNHEY and CDR2 is SVGAGI in the germline V gene. CDR3 length: 15 amino acids. J gave up 3 bases and V 5 bases, and 7 bases lay outside the gene matches. CDR3 sequence reads: CASSVPGTGYTEAFF. The CDR3 DNA is TGTGCCAGCAGTGTCCCCGGGACAGGGTACACTGAAGCTTTCTTT.

There are many counts of this clonotype. This chain joins TRBV7-2 and TRBJ1-5; tentatively, D is TRBD1 (6 bases). V was pared by 1 base and J by 4 bases, with 17 bases between. Germline V CDR1 and CDR2: SGHTA, FQGNSA. The CDR3 is made up of 17 amino acids. In DNA, the CDR3 is TGTGCCAGCAGCTTAGTCGGGGGGGGGCGCCTTAATCAGCCCCAGCATTTT. Protein product: CASSLVGGGRLNQPQHF.

This clonotype was seen only a few times. The J gene is TRBJ1-2, the V gene TRBV15, with 7 bases fitting TRBD1. Germline lookup yields CDR1 LNHNV and CDR2 YYDKDF (reference sequence). The J segment lost 2 bases and the V segment lost 8 bases, leaving 5 bases of the junction unmatched. CDR3 length: 13 residues. The CDR3 bases are TGTGCCACCGCGGGGACAGACAACTATGGCTACACCTTC. Amino acid sequence: CATAGTDNYGYTF. Looking up the rest from reference TRBV15 and TRBJ1-2 gives the full variable domain: DAMVIQNPRYQVTQFGKPVTLSCSQTLNHNVMYWYQQKSSQAPKLLFHYYDKDFNNEADTPDNFQSRRPNTSFCFLDIRSPGLGDTAMYLCATAGTDNYGYTFGSGTRLTVV.

The V and J genes are TRBV6-2 or TRBV6-3 and TRBJ2-7; 8 bases fit TRBD1. Germline V gives CDR1 MNHEY, CDR2 SVGEGT. J was trimmed by 1 base and V by 2 bases; bases with no gene match: 10. This CDR3 spans 17 amino acids. The CDR3 sequence is CASSYPEDRVISYEQYF. The CDR3 DNA follows: TGTGCCAGCAGTTACCCGGAGGACAGGGTGATATCCTACGAGCAGTACTTC.

V is TRBV12-3 or TRBV12-4 and J is TRBJ1-6; 7 bases are a match to TRBD1. This CDR3 comprises 16 residues. V lost 4 bases and J lost 3; bases outside the gene matches: 6. As DNA, the CDR3 is TGTGCCAGCAGTTCGACAGGGACGTACTATAATTCACCCCTCCACTTT. Its translation is CASSSTGTYYNSPLHF.

This clonotype was detected only a few times. This chain joins TRBV5-1 and TRBJ1-1, with unresolved D. The CDR3 has 13 residues. Per germline, CDR1 SGHRS and CDR2 YFSETQ. The V gene lost 7 bases and the J gene lost 2 bases, with 12 bases spanning the gap. The CDR3, as DNA: TGCGCCAGCCAGCAGAGACTAAACACTGAAGCTTTCTTT. Its translation is CASQQRLNTEAFF.

The chain employs TRBV2 and TRBJ1-3; D call uncertain. With 3 bases removed from V and 4 bases from J, the gap between germline ends came to 10 bases. CDR1 is SNHLY and CDR2 is FYNNEI in the germline V gene. CDR3 length: 14 residues. CDR3 loop: CASSEGAAGNTIYF. The CDR3 nucleotides are TGTGCCAGCAGTGAGGGAGCCGCCGGAAACACCATATATTTT.

The V and J genes are TRBV27 and TRBJ1-5; D gene unclear. CDR1 is MNHEY and CDR2 is SMNVEV in the germline V gene (reference sequence). V lost 6 bases and J 7 bases, leaving 13 bases between the germline ends. The CDR3 sequence is 13 residues long. This CDR3 is CASSHGLSQPQHF. CDR3 coding DNA: TGTGCCAGCAGCCACGGGTTATCGCAGCCCCAGCATTTT.

The table lists this clonotype with a few counts. The V call is TRBV12-3 or TRBV12-4, the J call TRBJ1-2; 10 bases agree with TRBD1. Trimming took 3 bases from V and 4 from J; bases not matched to a gene: 8. This CDR3 region has 16 residues. DNA for the CDR3: TGTGCCAGCAGTTTTGGGGACAGGGGCCGACTCTATGGCTACACCTTC. Translation: CASSFGDRGRLYGYTF.

The chain recombines TRBV18 with TRBJ2-5; TRBD1 aligns across 9 bases. V dropped 8 bases and J dropped 4; count of bases not matched to a gene: 5. CDR3 size: 13 residues. Germline V gives CDR1 KGHSH, CDR2 LQKENI. CDR3 coding DNA: TGTGCCAGCATCACAGGGGGCACAGAGACCCAGTACTTC. This gives the protein CASITGGTETQYF.

The V and J genes are TRBV13 and TRBJ2-1, with TRBD2 identical over 9 bases. V shed 5 bases, J shed 7 bases, and the junction held 12 bases outside the gene matches. Germline V lookup: CDR1 PRHDT, CDR2 FYEKMQ (reference sequence). CDR3 size: 16 residues. Here the CDR3 DNA reads TGTGCCAGCAGCCCACTCGAGCGGGGGGTTGGAAATGAGCAGTTCTTC. This codes for CASSPLERGVGNEQFF.

The chain couples TRBV7-9 to TRBJ1-2; weak D call: TRBD1 (6 bases). Per germline, CDR1 SEHNR and CDR2 FQNEAQ (reference sequence). This CDR3 has 16 amino acids. Between the trimmed V and J ends, which lost 0 bases and 4 bases, there was a span of 15 bases. The CDR3 nucleotides read TGTGCCAGCAGCTTAGCGCTGGGGGGCGCTGGCTATGGCTACACCTTC. It codes for CASSLALGGAGYGYTF.

In its sample, this clonotype was seen a few times. This rearrangement joins TRBV6-5 to TRBJ2-7; 8 nucleotides align to TRBD2. Germline loops: CDR1 MNHEY, CDR2 SVGAGI. Germline trimming cut 0 bases from V and 2 bases from J; bases unmatched to any gene: 6. CDR3 length equals 16 residues. CDR3 amino acids: CASSYSFSGGPYEQYF. The CDR3 nucleotides read TGTGCCAGCAGTTACTCGTTCAGCGGGGGACCCTACGAGCAGTACTTC.